This T cell receptor beta chain was recorded in a study of blood T cells in healthy people across ages. A second 7 to 11 cycle PCR used barcoded and J-beta primers. TCRdb redid the calling of the 5' RACE reads with MiXCR, one entry per CDR3 protein. Of hundreds of thousands of distinct CDR3 sequences in the sample, 49% are singletons; the top ten hold 25% to 35%. Study conclusions and caveats: Per-million-T-cell TCR beta diversity fell roughly linearly with age. Naive T cell percentage strongly correlated with TCR beta diversity.

As for this clonotype: As yet, its antigen is unknown.

This receptor was taken from a woman aged 60 to 75 in good health. The sequenced material came from blood.

CDR3 sequence: CASSDGTSGFTDTQYF. CDR3 DNA: TGTGCCAGCAGTGACGGGACTAGCGGGTTCACAGATACGCAGTATTTT. The V gene is TRBV12-3 or TRBV12-4, the J gene TRBJ2-3; 12 nucleotides match TRBD2. This CDR3 is 16 amino acids long. Losses at the gene ends were 5 bases for V and 2 bases for J; bases not matched to a gene: 5.